Shown below are 25 T cell receptor beta chains from a single sample sequenced in a study of blood T cell repertoires in COVID-19. Repertoires were generated with immunoSEQ multiplex PCR, while TCRdb's copy carries only in-frame clones and drops some. Of about 30,000 clones in the sample, about 88% are singletons; the top ten hold roughly 7.9%. The sequenced sample consisted of peripheral blood. Receptor source: a man between 65 and 85 years old with active or convalescent COVID-19.

V usage is TRBV5-1 and J usage is TRBJ2-5, with a possible D match to TRBD2 (6 bases). V was cut by 1 base and J by 3 bases, with 13 bases left in between. CDR1 is SGHRS and CDR2 is YFSETQ in the germline V gene. This CDR3 region has 15 residues. CDR3: CASSLNARGEETQYF. DNA of the CDR3: TGCGCCAGCAGCTTGAATGCGCGGGGCGAAGAGACCCAGTACTTC.

The chain employs TRBV4-2 and TRBJ2-3, with 12 bases fitting TRBD2. The CDR3 length is 19 residues. The trim removed 0 bases at V and 0 bases at J, leaving 7 bases unmatched. Germline loops: CDR1 LGHNA, CDR2 YNFKEQ. CDR3 DNA sequence: TGTGCCAGCAGCCAAGATTTTCGGACTAGCGGGGCTAGCACAGATACGCAGTATTTT. Protein sequence: CASSQDFRTSGASTDTQYF.

This clone was recorded a few times. The V and J genes are TRBV2 and TRBJ2-1; the match to TRBD2 covers 8 bases. V lost 3 bases to trimming and J lost 8 bases; unmatched junction nucleotides: 6. Germline CDR1 is SNHLY and CDR2 is FYNNEI. This CDR3 is built from 14 residues. CDR3: CASSEGLDFHEQFF. Here the CDR3 DNA reads TGTGCCAGCAGTGAGGGACTAGATTTCCATGAGCAGTTCTTC.

V and J are TRBV15 and TRBJ1-3; TRBD1 aligns across 10 bases. The CDR3 is 14 amino acids. Germline-derived CDR1 and CDR2 are LNHNV and YYDKDF (reference sequence). J was trimmed by 8 bases and V by 5 bases; bases with no gene match: 6. CDR3 residues: CATSETGGHYTIYF. Here the CDR3 DNA reads TGTGCCACCAGCGAGACAGGGGGCCACTACACCATATATTTT.

The chain is built from TRBV19 and TRBJ2-5; perhaps TRBD1 as D (6 bases). CDR3 length equals 13 residues. CDR1 and CDR2 (germline): LNHDA, SQIVND (reference sequence). V was cut by 3 bases and J by 5 bases, with 10 bases left in between. CDR3 bases: TGTGCCAGTAGTATCGCCCAGGGGGAGACCCAGTACTTC. Translation: CASSIAQGETQYF.

The chain links TRBV29-1 to TRBJ1-5; TRBD1 aligns across 8 bases. This CDR3 contains 14 residues. Germline V gene lookup returns CDR1 SQVTM and CDR2 ANQGSEA. With 4 bases clipped from V and 6 bases from J, the junction kept 8 bases outside the gene matches. Here the CDR3 DNA reads TGCAGCGTTGGTAACGACAGGGGTCTTCAGCCCCAGCATTTT. This translates into CSVGNDRGLQPQHF.

V and J are TRBV6-5 and TRBJ1-6; TRBD1 matches at 8 bases. The CDR3 runs to 14 residues. J was trimmed by 14 bases and V by 7 bases; bases with no gene match: 13. Germline V gene sequence: CDR1 MNHEY, CDR2 SVGAGI. In nucleotides, the CDR3 is TGTGCCAGCAACTCAGGGGGCGAAGATAGGTCCCTCCACTTT. Residues: CASNSGGEDRSLHF.

V is TRBV6-5 and J is TRBJ2-3, with TRBD2 identical over 7 bases. CDR3 length equals 14 residues. J was trimmed by 0 bases and V by 10 bases; bases with no gene match: 7. The V gene's germline CDR1 is MNHEY and CDR2 SVGAGI. CDR3 nucleotide sequence: TGTGCCACCTCCTCGGGAGGAAGCACAGATACGCAGTATTTT. It specifies CATSSGGSTDTQYF.

V and J are TRBV6-4 and TRBJ2-3; TRBD2 matches at 10 bases. Trimming cost V 3 bases and J 1 base; bases outside gene matches: 1. In germline, CDR1 is MRHNA, CDR2 SNTAGT. The CDR3 loop spans 15 amino acids. CDR3 coding DNA: TGTGCCAGCAGTGAGGGGACTAGCGGCACAGATACGCAGTATTTT. Its translation: CASSEGTSGTDTQYF.

Written as DNA, the CDR3 is TGTGCCAGCAGTGAATGGCGGAACTCTGGAAACACCATATATTTT. Encoded protein: CASSEWRNSGNTIYF. The rearrangement uses TRBV6-1 and TRBJ1-3; D is undetermined. The V end lost 2 bases, the J end lost 0 bases, and 8 bases lay between the germline ends. Per germline, CDR1 MNHNS and CDR2 SASEGT. The CDR3 is 15 amino acids.

The V gene is TRBV7-9, the J gene TRBJ1-1, with D possibly TRBD1 on 5 matching bases. Germline V CDR1 and CDR2: SEHNR, FQNEAQ (reference sequence). Trimming took off 5 bases at V and 1 base at J, with 8 bases between the two ends. The length of the CDR3 is 13 residues. The CDR3 nucleotides are TGTGCCAGCAGCAAAACAGGGAACACTGAAGCTTTCTTT. It specifies CASSKTGNTEAFF.

This clone was counted a single time. The chain couples TRBV19 to TRBJ1-3, with D perhaps TRBD1 (6 bases). The V end lost 5 bases, the J end lost 1 base, and 15 bases lay between the germline ends. Germline CDR1 and CDR2: LNHDA and SQIVND (reference sequence). The CDR3 extends over 16 amino acids. The CDR3: CASSFTGFGSGNTIYF. CDR3 bases: TGTGCCAGTAGTTTTACAGGGTTCGGATCTGGAAACACCATATATTTT. Using reference TRBV19 and TRBJ1-3 for the parts outside the CDR3, the full variable domain is DGGITQSPKYLFRKEGQNVTLSCEQNLNHDAMYWYRQDPGQGLRLIYYSQIVNDFQKGDIAEGYSVSREKKESFPLTVTSAQKNPTAFYLCASSFTGFGSGNTIYFGEGSWLTVV.

The chain employs TRBV2 and TRBJ2-7; TRBD2 matches 11 bases. From germline, CDR1 is SNHLY and CDR2 FYNNEI. There are 16 residues in the CDR3. Trimming at V came to 4 bases and at J to 4 bases, leaving 9 bases not matched to a gene. The DNA of the CDR3 is TGTGCCAGCAGTGCGGGAACTAGCGGGAGTGGATACGAGCAGTACGTC. It is translated as CASSAGTSGSGYEQYV.

J is TRBJ2-1 and V is TRBV7-3; 10 positions agree with TRBD2. The CDR3 extends over 14 amino acids. The V and J ends lost 3 bases and 6 bases, in that order; junction bases with no gene match: 2. The germline gives CDR1 SGHTA, CDR2 FQGTGA. CDR3 region: CASSFSGGTNEQFF. As DNA, the CDR3 is TGTGCCAGCAGCTTTAGCGGGGGGACCAATGAGCAGTTCTTC.

The chain employs TRBV4-1 and TRBJ2-2, with 9 bases lining up with TRBD1. J gave up 5 bases and V 0 bases, and 4 bases lay outside the gene matches. Germline values: CDR1 MGHRA, CDR2 YSYEKL. This CDR3 comprises 16 residues. The CDR3 DNA follows: TGCGCCAGCAGCCAAGAAGCTGGGACAGGGACCGGGGAGCTGTTTTTT. Translation: CASSQEAGTGTGELFF.

The chain combines TRBV19 with TRBJ2-1; no definite D call. This CDR3 comprises 17 residues. The V gene's germline CDR1 is LNHDA and CDR2 SQIVND (reference sequence). Trimming removed 3 bases at V and 0 bases at J, with 15 bases between. The CDR3 loop is CASSIGPPRGSYNEQFF. The CDR3 bases are TGTGCCAGTAGTATTGGCCCCCCCCGTGGCTCCTACAATGAGCAGTTCTTC.

The V gene is TRBV18, the J gene TRBJ1-6; 9 bases align to TRBD1. J was trimmed by 9 bases and V by 3 bases; bases with no gene match: 9. The CDR3 sequence is 16 residues long. Germline V gene data show CDR1 as KGHSH and CDR2 as LQKENI. The CDR3 bases are TGTGCCAGCTCACCCACGGGACAGGGTGCGGGTTCACCCCTCCACTTT. Translation: CASSPTGQGAGSPLHF.

This rearrangement joins TRBV24-1 to TRBJ1-6, with D perhaps TRBD1 (5 bases). Germline loops: CDR1 KGHDR, CDR2 SFDVKD. Trimming shortened V by 4 bases and J by 14 bases, and 11 bases separated the two germline ends. The CDR3 contains 12 residues. The CDR3 sequence: CATSEAGLALHF. The CDR3 nucleotides read TGTGCCACCAGTGAGGCAGGGCTAGCCCTCCACTTT.

This clone has only one observation. This sequence joins TRBV7-6 and TRBJ2-1; TRBD2 aligns across 10 bases. Trimming took 1 base from V and 9 from J; bases not matched to a gene: 12. The CDR3 spans 17 residues. Germline V lookup: CDR1 SGHVS, CDR2 FNYEAQ. DNA of the CDR3: TGTGCCAGCAGCTTAGGGAGGGTTAGCGGGAGGACGAGTGAGCAGTTCTTC. Its translation: CASSLGRVSGRTSEQFF. Full variable domain (remainder filled in from reference TRBV7-6 and TRBJ2-1): GAGVSQSPRYKVTKRGQDVALRCDPISGHVSLYWYRQALGQGPEFLTYFNYEAQQDKSGLPNDRFSAERPEGSISTLTIQRTEQRDSAMYRCASSLGRVSGRTSEQFFGPGTRLTVL.

This chain connects TRBV7-2 to TRBJ2-2, with no clear D. Germline V lookup: CDR1 SGHTA, CDR2 FQGNSA. Trimming removed 1 base from V and 1 base from J, with 7 bases in between. The CDR3 is made up of 15 amino acids. In nucleotides, the CDR3 is TGTGCCAGCAGCTTAGATCCCTTGAACACCGGGGAGCTGTTTTTT. Protein: CASSLDPLNTGELFF.

The chain recombines TRBV6-6 with TRBJ2-1; TRBD2 matches 9 bases. The CDR3 has 15 residues. CDR1 MNHNY and CDR2 SVGAGI come from the germline V gene (reference sequence). V shed 8 bases, J shed 8 bases, and the junction held 13 bases outside the gene matches. CDR3 sequence: CASESPGTSLDEQFF. The CDR3, as DNA: TGTGCCAGCGAATCTCCCGGGACTAGCTTGGATGAGCAGTTCTTC.

The V and J genes are TRBV6-5 and TRBJ1-2; 7 bases are a match to TRBD1. This CDR3 region has 12 residues. Germline trimming cut 5 bases from V and 5 bases from J; bases unmatched to any gene: 2. The germline V gene encodes CDR1 MNHEY and CDR2 SVGAGI. The CDR3: CASSKGAYGYTF. The CDR3 DNA reads TGTGCCAGCAGTAAGGGGGCGTATGGCTACACCTTC.

The genes are TRBV5-4 and TRBJ2-3; 12 nucleotides agree with TRBD2. The CDR3 is made up of 13 amino acids. The V segment lost 8 bases and the J segment 6 bases; nucleotides outside the gene matches: 4. Germline CDR1 SGHNT, CDR2 YYREEE (reference sequence). The CDR3 DNA is TGTGCCAGTACTAGCGGGAGGATTGATACGCAGTATTTT. This codes for CASTSGRIDTQYF. The complete variable domain, with remaining parts taken from reference TRBV5-4 and TRBJ2-3, reads ETGVTQSPTHLIKTRGQQVTLRCSSQSGHNTVSWYQQALGQGPQFIFQYYREEENGRGNFPPRFSGLQFPNYSSELNVNALELDDSALYLCASTSGRIDTQYFGPGTRLTVL.

A few counts support this clone. The chain carries TRBV24-1 and TRBJ1-5, with D maybe TRBD1 (5 bases). V lost 4 bases and J lost 10, with 13 bases in between. This CDR3 is built from 13 residues. CDR1 is KGHDR and CDR2 is SFDVKD in the germline V gene. CDR3 nucleotide sequence: TGTGCCACCAGTGAGCTCAGGGTAGCCCCCCAGCATTTT. This translates into CATSELRVAPQHF.

This clone was detected a few times. The chain is built from TRBV4-1 and TRBJ1-1; D call uncertain. V dropped 2 bases and J dropped 0 bases, with 7 bases sitting between them. This CDR3 has 14 amino acids. CDR1 is MGHRA, CDR2 YSYEKL, per germline. The CDR3 loop is CASSQLPVNTEAFF. CDR3 sequence (DNA): TGCGCCAGCAGCCAATTACCGGTGAACACTGAAGCTTTCTTT.